These 18 T cell receptor beta chains share one sample of origin, sequenced in a study of cytomegalovirus exposure and HLA in healthy donors. PCR involved 60 Vbeta and 13 Jbeta primers. Repertoires were generated with immunoSEQ multiplex PCR, while TCRdb's copy carries only in-frame clones and drops some. The sample has under 200,000 clones, approximately 70% seen once; the top ten hold about 3%. The sample was PBMCs. Receptors originate from a woman in her thirties or forties in good health and CMV-seropositive.

Concerning this clone: The junction shows a germline mismatch at one end, possibly a read error. The V gene is TRBV5-6, the J gene TRBJ1-2, with 7 bases that match TRBD1. This CDR3 is 15 amino acids long. CDR1 SGHDT and CDR2 YYEEEE come from the germline V gene. The CDR3 spells CASSPSQGVNYGYPF. CDR3 nucleotide sequence: TGTGCCAGCAGCCCATCCCAGGGGGTTAACTATGGCTACCCCTTC.

The rearrangement uses TRBV7-2 and TRBJ2-1; the match to TRBD2 covers 9 bases. The CDR3 consists of 15 residues. Germline V gene data show CDR1 as SGHTA and CDR2 as FQGNSA. After removal of 8 bases from V and 0 bases from J, the junction contained 5 bases not matched to a gene. DNA for the CDR3: TGTGCCAGCCGGGGAGCGGGAGGCTCCTACAATGAGCAGTTCTTC. Translated: CASRGAGGSYNEQFF.

The chain recombines TRBV27 with TRBJ2-5; no reliable D call. Trimming left V 2 bases short and J 2 bases short, with 6 bases between. Germline CDR1 reads MNHEY; CDR2 reads SMNVEV (reference sequence). The CDR3 sequence is 13 residues long. CDR3 sequence reads: CASSLEWQETQYF. As DNA, the CDR3 is TGTGCCAGCAGTTTAGAGTGGCAAGAGACCCAGTACTTC.

The chain joins TRBV7-3 to TRBJ2-1, with D possibly TRBD2 on 5 matching bases. CDR3 length: 17 residues. Germline-derived CDR1 and CDR2 are SGHTA and FQGTGA. Deletions cut 4 bases from V and 8 bases from J, with 24 bases between. CDR3 sequence (DNA): TGTGCCAGCAGCTCAACCCCAACCTCAGCTAGCCTCGATGAGCAGTTCTTC. Translating gives CASSSTPTSASLDEQFF.

This clone was seen a single time. At one end, the junction sequence differs from germline, possibly due to a read error. This chain uses TRBV7-9 with TRBJ2-1; TRBD1 might be the D (6 bases). The CDR3 has 12 amino acids. Germline V gene lookup returns CDR1 SEHNR and CDR2 FQNEAQ (reference sequence). CDR3 loop: CASSSWPGAAIF. The CDR3 DNA reads TGTGCCAGCAGCTCTTGGCCAGGGGCGGCGATCTTC.

The CDR3 DNA reads TGTGCCAGCAGTAATAGCCGGGGAGCCACAGATACGCAGTATTTT. Its translation is CASSNSRGATDTQYF. This sequence joins TRBV6-6 and TRBJ2-3; TRBD2 is a possible D gene (5 bases). Trimming removed 5 bases at V and 2 bases at J, with 14 bases between. In germline, CDR1 is MNHNY, CDR2 SVGAGI (reference sequence). The CDR3 runs to 15 residues.

The chain employs TRBV27 and TRBJ2-2, with 8 bases fitting TRBD2. Germline V gene lookup returns CDR1 MNHEY and CDR2 SMNVEV (reference sequence). The V and J ends lost 6 bases and 2 bases, in that order; junction bases with no gene match: 11. This CDR3 has 17 residues. The DNA for the CDR3 is TGTGCCAGCAGCCCGGGACTAGGAGCCTCTAACACCGGGGAGCTGTTTTTT. It codes for CASSPGLGASNTGELFF.

V gene TRBV7-2 combines with J gene TRBJ2-3; D is unclear. The CDR3 runs to 14 residues. V gave up 5 bases and J gave up 5 bases, with 14 bases separating them. The germline gives CDR1 SGHTA, CDR2 FQGNSA. CDR3 amino acids: CASSPSSLGDTQYF. The CDR3 DNA reads TGTGCCAGCAGCCCCTCGAGCCTTGGAGATACGCAGTATTTT. The full variable domain, completed using reference TRBV7-2 and TRBJ2-3, is GAGVSQSPSNKVTEKGKDVELRCDPISGHTALYWYRQSLGQGLEFLIYFQGNSAPDKSGLPSDRFSAERTGGSVSTLTIQRTQQEDSAVYLCASSPSSLGDTQYFGPGTRLTVL.

Here the CDR3 DNA reads TGTGCCTCCTACGACTCGGGACAGCACTTCTCTGGGGCCAACGTCCTGACTTTC. As protein: CASYDSGQHFSGANVLTF. V is TRBV19 and J is TRBJ2-6, with 7 bases matching TRBD1. The CDR3 has 18 amino acids. The germline gives CDR1 LNHDA, CDR2 SQIVND (reference sequence). The ends lost 11 bases at V and 0 bases at J; junction bases unmatched: 16.

This chain joins TRBV5-1 and TRBJ2-1, with 14 bases that match TRBD2. This CDR3 is built from 19 residues. V gave up 0 bases and J gave up 0 bases; unmatched junction bases: 5. Per the germline V gene, CDR1 is SGHRS and CDR2 is YFSETQ. CDR3 bases: TGCGCCAGCAGCTTGGGGGGGACTAGCGGGGGTAGCTCCTACAATGAGCAGTTCTTC. Translated: CASSLGGTSGGSSYNEQFF.

The genes are TRBV5-1 and TRBJ1-5; 7 bases match TRBD1. From germline, CDR1 is SGHRS and CDR2 YFSETQ. The CDR3 has 15 residues. The J segment lost 7 bases and the V segment lost 0 bases, leaving 7 bases of the junction unmatched. The CDR3, as DNA: TGCGCCAGCAGCTTGGGGTCGCAGGGGGAGCAGCCCCAGCATTTT. Amino acid sequence: CASSLGSQGEQPQHF.

J is TRBJ2-5 and V is TRBV5-4; 7 bases are a match to TRBD1. Germline V gene lookup returns CDR1 SGHNT and CDR2 YYREEE (reference sequence). The CDR3 runs to 14 residues. The trim removed 4 bases at V and 5 bases at J, leaving 8 bases unmatched. CDR3 loop: CASSILGGGETQYF. CDR3 coding DNA: TGTGCCAGCAGCATCCTAGGGGGCGGGGAGACCCAGTACTTC. The entire variable domain, with the rest obtained from reference TRBV5-4 and TRBJ2-5, is as follows: ETGVTQSPTHLIKTRGQQVTLRCSSQSGHNTVSWYQQALGQGPQFIFQYYREEENGRGNFPPRFSGLQFPNYSSELNVNALELDDSALYLCASSILGGGETQYFGPGTRLLVL.

V and J are TRBV7-9 and TRBJ2-7; 9 nucleotides align to TRBD2. Germline lookup yields CDR1 SEHNR and CDR2 FQNEAQ (reference sequence). Trimming at V came to 1 base and at J to 3 bases, leaving 1 base not matched to a gene. There are 14 residues in the CDR3. For the CDR3, the DNA is TGTGCCAGCAGCTTAGGGACTAGCGACTACGAGCAGTACTTC. Protein product: CASSLGTSDYEQYF.

The CDR3 nucleotides read TGTGCCAGCAGTTTAGGGGACAGGTTCCGCTCTGGGGCCAACGTCCTGACTTTC. It is translated as CASSLGDRFRSGANVLTF. This chain joins TRBV28 and TRBJ2-6; TRBD1 matches at 8 bases. CDR1 and CDR2 (germline): MDHEN, SYDVKM. V lost 2 bases, J lost 0 bases, and 6 bases stayed unmatched. The length of the CDR3 is 18 residues.

This clone showed up just once. The J gene is TRBJ1-4, the V gene TRBV29-1, with a possible D match to TRBD1 (5 bases). CDR3 length: 13 amino acids. Germline V gene data show CDR1 as SQVTM and CDR2 as ANQGSEA. With 7 bases removed from V and 8 bases from J, the gap between germline ends came to 17 bases. The CDR3 is CSGAVGGFEKLFF. CDR3 nucleotide sequence: TGCAGCGGTGCCGTGGGGGGATTCGAAAAACTGTTTTTT. Full variable domain (outside the CDR3, taken from reference TRBV29-1 and TRBJ1-4): SAVISQKPSRDICQRGTSLTIQCQVDSQVTMMFWYRQQPGQSLTLIATANQGSEATYESGFVIDKFPISRPNLTFSTLTVSNMSPEDSSIYLCSGAVGGFEKLFFGSGTQLSVL.

This clone was observed a few times. This sequence joins TRBV29-1 and TRBJ2-7; 11 bases match TRBD2. Trimming cost V 5 bases and J 0 bases; bases outside gene matches: 3. CDR1 and CDR2 from the germline V gene are SQVTM and ANQGSEA. CDR3 length: 14 amino acids. The CDR3 sequence: CSVRLAGFSYEQYF. The CDR3 nucleotides are TGCAGCGTTAGACTAGCGGGGTTCTCCTACGAGCAGTACTTC.

This clone was found once. This sample also contains other DNA sequences that code for the same CDR3. The V and J genes are TRBV5-1 and TRBJ2-7; 10 bases are a match to TRBD1. The CDR3 has 15 residues. Losses at the gene ends were 4 bases for V and 2 bases for J; bases not matched to a gene: 6. The germline V gene has CDR1 SGHRS and CDR2 YFSETQ. The CDR3 DNA is TGCGCCAGCAGCCTCACCGGGACAGGGGCCTACGAGCAGTACTTC. This encodes CASSLTGTGAYEQYF. Together with reference TRBV5-1 and TRBJ2-7, the CDR3 gives the full variable domain: KAGVTQTPRYLIKTRGQQVTLSCSPISGHRSVSWYQQTPGQGLQFLFEYFSETQRNKGNFPGRFSGRQFSNSRSEMNVSTLELGDSALYLCASSLTGTGAYEQYFGPGTRLTVT.

A remark on this clone: An end of the junction differs from the germline gene, which may be a read error. V gene TRBV5-1 combines with J gene TRBJ1-2; no reliable D call. This CDR3 has 14 residues. Germline CDR1 reads SGHRS; CDR2 reads YFSETQ. In DNA, the CDR3 is TGCGCCAGCAGGGCGGAGGGCAAGGGCTATGGCTACCCCTTC. Amino acid sequence: CASRAEGKGYGYPF. Variable domain in full (rest from reference TRBV5-1 and TRBJ1-2): KAGVTQTPRYLIKTRGQQVTLSCSPISGHRSVSWYQQTPGQGLQFLFEYFSETQRNKGNFPGRFSGRQFSNSRSEMNVSTLELGDSALYLCASRAEGKGYGYPFGSGTRLTVV.